Described below is a single TCR beta chain sequence and its context. The antigen remains unidentified. Generated by immunoSEQ multiplex PCR, the TCRdb table keeps only in-frame clones and is missing some. The sample has tens of thousands of clones; about nine tenths are singletons. This specimen comes from a study of T cells in localized non-small cell lung cancer. Study-level results: There were a median about 53 of the top 100 tumor clones appearing in adjacent lung. Longer overall survival accompanied higher blood T cell density. It remains possible that heterogeneity exists, since only one tumor region was sequenced. Peak T cell clonality was found in uninvolved adjacent lung, exceeding tumor.

This specimen was peripheral blood mononuclear cells, taken before any cancer treatment. The TCR comes from a man aged 35 to 70 with stage III lung adenocarcinoma.

The CDR3 spells CASSPQTSGGPQEQFF. The DNA of the CDR3 is TGTGCCAGCTCACCACAGACTAGCGGGGGGCCTCAAGAGCAGTTCTTC. The chain is built from TRBV18 and TRBJ2-1; 13 nucleotides line up with TRBD2. Trimming cost V 1 base and J 10 bases; bases outside gene matches: 7. Germline V gene data show CDR1 as KGHSH and CDR2 as LQKENI. The CDR3 contains 16 residues. The variable domain in full, completed from reference TRBV18 and TRBJ2-1, reads NAGVMQNPRHLVRRRGQEARLRCSPMKGHSHVYWYRQLPEEGLKFMVYLQKENIIDESGMPKERFSAEFPKEGPSILRIQQVVRGDSAAYFCASSPQTSGGPQEQFFGPGTRLTVL.